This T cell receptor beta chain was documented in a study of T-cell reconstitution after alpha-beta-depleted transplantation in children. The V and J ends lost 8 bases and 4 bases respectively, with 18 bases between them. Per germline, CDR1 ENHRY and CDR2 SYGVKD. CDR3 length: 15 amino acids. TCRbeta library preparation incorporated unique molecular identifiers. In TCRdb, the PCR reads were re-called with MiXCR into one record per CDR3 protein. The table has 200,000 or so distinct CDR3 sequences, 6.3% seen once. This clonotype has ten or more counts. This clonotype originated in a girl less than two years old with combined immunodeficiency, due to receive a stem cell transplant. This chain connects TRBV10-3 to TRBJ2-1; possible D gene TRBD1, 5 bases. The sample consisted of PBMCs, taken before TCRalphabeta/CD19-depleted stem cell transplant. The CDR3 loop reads CAILGPGQEYNEQFF. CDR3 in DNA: TGTGCCATCCTTGGCCCCGGACAAGAGTACAATGAGCAGTTCTTC.